A single sample gave rise to the 10 T cell receptor beta chains below, sequenced in a study of T cells after yellow fever vaccination. TCRdb itself ran the 5' RACE reads through MiXCR, one entry per CDR3 protein. The repertoire holds about 350,000 distinct CDR3 sequences, with roughly 11% as singletons. The sequenced sample was PBMCs, obtained on the day of the first yellow fever vaccination. All receptors derive from a man in his late teens or twenties who received the YFV17D yellow fever vaccine.

This clonotype was counted only a few times. The chain's CDR3 is CASSYQDQLDTQYF. Written as DNA, the CDR3 is TGTGCCAGCAGTTACCAGGACCAATTAGATACGCAGTATTTT. The rearrangement uses TRBV6-5 and TRBJ2-3; the D is unclear. The CDR3 has 14 amino acids. CDR1 is MNHEY and CDR2 is SVGAGI in the germline V gene. Deletions cut 2 bases from V and 5 bases from J, with 11 bases between.

J is TRBJ1-2 and V is TRBV7-9, with 9 bases that match TRBD1. The ends lost 6 bases at V and 4 bases at J; junction bases unmatched: 12. CDR3 length: 16 residues. CDR1 and CDR2 from the germline V gene are SEHNR and FQNEAQ (reference sequence). CDR3 loop: CASSFTGTGIGYGYTF. The CDR3 DNA sequence: TGTGCCAGCAGTTTTACCGGGACAGGGATTGGCTATGGCTACACCTTC.

In its sample, this clonotype was seen many times. The chain uses TRBV20-1 and TRBJ2-4, with D maybe TRBD2 (6 bases). V dropped 0 bases and J dropped 0 bases, with 9 bases sitting between them. CDR1 is DFQATT and CDR2 is SNEGSKA in the germline V gene (reference sequence). The CDR3 contains 15 residues. The CDR3 nucleotides are TGCAGTGCTAGAGACCCAGCGGGAGCCAAAAACATTCAGTACTTC. Protein sequence: CSARDPAGAKNIQYF.

Ten or more counts support this clonotype. The CDR3: CASSLSSAAWAQYF. In DNA form, the CDR3 reads TGTGCCAGCAGTTTATCGTCTGCCGCATGGGCCCAGTACTTC. The chain combines TRBV27 with TRBJ2-5; no firm D call. Germline V gene data show CDR1 as MNHEY and CDR2 as SMNVEV (reference sequence). V was pared by 0 bases and J by 9 bases, with 14 bases between. This CDR3 contains 14 residues.

This clonotype appeared a few times. This chain joins TRBV28 and TRBJ1-2; D is unresolved. The V end was cut by 3 bases, the J end by 1 base, with 12 bases between. CDR1 and CDR2 (germline): MDHEN, SYDVKM. This CDR3 comprises 15 residues. The CDR3 region has the DNA TGTGCCAGCAGTTTCCGGACCGGTCTTAACTATGGCTACACCTTC. This codes for CASSFRTGLNYGYTF.

This rearrangement joins TRBV4-3 to TRBJ1-2, with 7 nucleotides matching TRBD1. With 3 bases clipped from V and 0 bases from J, the junction kept 4 bases outside the gene matches. This CDR3 contains 15 residues. The germline CDR1 and CDR2 sequences are LGHNA and YSLEER. The CDR3 here is CASSQGQTPNYGYTF. CDR3 DNA sequence: TGCGCCAGCAGCCAGGGACAGACACCTAACTATGGCTACACCTTC.

V usage is TRBV28 and J usage is TRBJ2-6; D unresolved. Trimming cost V 4 bases and J 1 base, with 11 bases left between them. The CDR3 contains 16 residues. Germline V gene sequence: CDR1 MDHEN, CDR2 SYDVKM. CDR3 coding DNA: TGTGCCAGCAGTTCTGGGCGGCTTTCTGGGGCCAACGTCCTGACTTTC. The encoded protein is CASSSGRLSGANVLTF.

This sequence joins TRBV6-5 and TRBJ1-1; D uncertain. V lost 0 bases, J lost 2 bases, and 10 bases lay in between. The CDR3 has 15 residues. From germline, CDR1 is MNHEY and CDR2 SVGAGI. CDR3 residues: CASSYSRGGNTEAFF. As DNA, the CDR3 is TGTGCCAGCAGTTACTCGAGAGGAGGCAACACTGAAGCTTTCTTT.

The chain carries TRBV6-2 or TRBV6-3 and TRBJ2-7; D possibly corresponds to TRBD1 (5 bases). Trimming removed 4 bases at V and 2 bases at J, with 9 bases between. Germline CDR1 is MNHEY and CDR2 is SVGEGT. CDR3 length: 13 residues. Written as DNA, the CDR3 is TGTGCCAGCAGTTCGACAGACCCCTACGAGCAGTACGTC. Protein sequence: CASSSTDPYEQYV.

This clonotype was seen a few times. The genes are TRBV3-1 and TRBJ2-1; 9 nucleotides align to TRBD1. The V gene's germline CDR1 is LGHDT and CDR2 YNNKEL (reference sequence). This CDR3 has 16 amino acids. Trimming took 3 bases from V and 6 from J; bases not matched to a gene: 9. CDR3 residues: CASSQARDRVANEQFF. The CDR3 nucleotides read TGTGCCAGCAGCCAGGCCCGGGACAGGGTGGCCAATGAGCAGTTCTTC.